What follows are 24 T cell receptor beta chains derived from one specimen sequenced in a study of neoadjuvant anti-PD-1 for oral cavity cancer. TCRdb keeps only in-frame clones here, not all; method: immunoSEQ multiplex PCR. The table shows about 42,000 clones, with 65% to 85% occurring only once. The time point is: after neoadjuvant nivolumab, at surgical resection. This sample comprised PBMCs, obtained after nivolumab (anti-PD-1) treatment. The receptors shown here come from a person between 35 and 79 years old with oral cavity squamous cell carcinoma.

This clone was counted a single time. CDR3 in DNA: TGCAGTGCTGTAGACAGCACTGGCTACACCTTC. Encoded protein: CSAVDSTGYTF. This chain joins TRBV20-1 and TRBJ1-2; TRBD1 might be the D (5 bases). The germline V and J ends were trimmed by 5 bases and 7 bases, with 11 bases remaining between them. Germline V CDR1 and CDR2: DFQATT, SNEGSKA (reference sequence). The CDR3 totals 11 residues.

V gene TRBV7-6 combines with J gene TRBJ2-3; tentatively, D is TRBD1 or TRBD2 (6 bases each). The germline V gene has CDR1 SGHVS and CDR2 FNYEAQ. V was cut by 2 bases and J by 5 bases, with 23 bases left in between. The CDR3 spans 18 residues. Written as DNA, the CDR3 is TGTGCCAGCAGCTTAACTGGGGGGCGTAGCGGAAGGGTAGATACGCAGTATTTT. It encodes CASSLTGGRSGRVDTQYF.

This clone is deemed medium-sized. The V gene is TRBV6-1, the J gene TRBJ1-6, with D hard to call. The CDR3 loop spans 14 amino acids. Per germline, CDR1 MNHNS and CDR2 SASEGT. Trimming took off 9 bases at V and 6 bases at J, with 15 bases between the two ends. CDR3 sequence: CASSRGPGNSPLHF. The CDR3 nucleotides read TGTGCCAGTTCACGAGGGCCGGGTAATTCACCCCTCCACTTT.

The chain combines TRBV6-5 with TRBJ1-1; a possible D gene is TRBD1 (5 bases). Germline loops: CDR1 MNHEY, CDR2 SVGAGI. V was cut by 6 bases and J by 0 bases, with 14 bases left in between. This CDR3 has 15 residues. CDR3 residues: CASRMGRRMNTEAFF. The CDR3 nucleotides read TGTGCCAGCAGGATGGGACGGAGGATGAACACTGAAGCTTTCTTT.

This clone has only one observation. This sequence joins TRBV10-2 and TRBJ2-5; no clear D. V gave up 0 bases and J gave up 5 bases, with 7 bases separating them. Germline V lookup: CDR1 WSHSY, CDR2 SAAADI. The CDR3 is 13 amino acids. The CDR3 nucleotides read TGCGCCAGCAGTGAGTCTAAGAGTGAGACCCAGTACTTC. Its protein product is CASSESKSETQYF.

The genes are TRBV2 and TRBJ2-3; D remains unclear. This CDR3 is 14 amino acids long. The V end lost 2 bases, the J end lost 2 bases, and 8 bases lay between the germline ends. Germline CDR1 is SNHLY and CDR2 is FYNNEI. CDR3 coding DNA: TGTGCCAGCAGTGAAAAAGGGTTCACAGATACGCAGTATTTT. It encodes CASSEKGFTDTQYF.

The V gene is TRBV6-1, the J gene TRBJ2-1, with 14 bases matching TRBD2. Germline loops: CDR1 MNHNS, CDR2 SASEGT. J was trimmed by 4 bases and V by 3 bases; bases with no gene match: 8. The length of the CDR3 is 18 residues. DNA for the CDR3: TGTGCCAGCAGTGATTTTGGACTAGCGGGGGGATCATACAATGAGCAGTTCTTC. The encoded protein is CASSDFGLAGGSYNEQFF.

V gene TRBV6-6 combines with J gene TRBJ2-2; 8 positions agree with TRBD2. Germline loops: CDR1 MNHNY, CDR2 SVGAGI (reference sequence). The CDR3 spans 15 residues. J was trimmed by 14 bases and V by 2 bases; bases with no gene match: 13. DNA of the CDR3: TGTGCCAGCAGTTACGTGTCCTACCGGACTAGCAGTCTGTTTTTT. Amino acid sequence: CASSYVSYRTSSLFF.

The chain employs TRBV30 and TRBJ1-5, with 7 bases aligning to TRBD1. CDR3 length: 15 amino acids. Germline loops: CDR1 GTSNPN, CDR2 SVGIG (reference sequence). The V gene end was trimmed by 0 bases and the J gene end by 4 bases; junction bases not matched to a gene: 6. CDR3 loop: CAWSVDSGGNQPQHF. The CDR3 bases are TGTGCCTGGAGTGTAGATTCAGGGGGAAATCAGCCCCAGCATTTT.

V gene TRBV10-2 combines with J gene TRBJ1-6; D uncertain. This CDR3 region has 16 residues. The V end lost 2 bases, the J end lost 2 bases, and 10 bases lay between the germline ends. The V gene's germline CDR1 is WSHSY and CDR2 SAAADI. CDR3 sequence (DNA): TGCGCCAGCAGTGAGCTCCCGGGGACCTATAATTCACCCCTCCACTTT. Translating it yields CASSELPGTYNSPLHF.

This rearrangement joins TRBV9 to TRBJ2-3, with a tentative D call TRBD2 (7 bases). Germline lookup yields CDR1 SGDLS and CDR2 YYNGEE. The CDR3 extends over 16 amino acids. V was pared by 4 bases and J by 1 base, with 16 bases between. The CDR3: CASSPMGGGRTDTQYF. DNA of the CDR3: TGTGCCAGCAGCCCTATGGGCGGGGGCCGCACAGATACGCAGTATTTT.

The rearrangement uses TRBV10-3 and TRBJ1-1; D gene uncertain. Germline assignment: CDR1 ENHRY and CDR2 SYGVKD. The V end lost 3 bases, the J end lost 11 bases, and 16 bases lay between the germline ends. This CDR3 region has 13 residues. The CDR3 DNA is TGTGCCATCAGTGATCTCGGGGAAGGTGATGCTTTCTTT. Translating it yields CAISDLGEGDAFF.

This clone has only a few counts. The chain employs TRBV19 and TRBJ1-1; D not resolved. Germline values: CDR1 LNHDA, CDR2 SQIVND (reference sequence). Trimming shortened V by 2 bases and J by 3 bases, and 13 bases separated the two germline ends. The CDR3 is 15 amino acids. The CDR3 DNA reads as TGTGCCAGTAGTATAAGCAGTTGGGGTGACACTGAAGCTTTCTTT. It specifies CASSISSWGDTEAFF.

J is TRBJ1-2 and V is TRBV25-1, with TRBD1 identical over 8 bases. Unmatched junction bases numbered 7, after V lost 3 bases and J lost 4 bases. The germline gives CDR1 MGHDK, CDR2 SYGVNS. This CDR3 is built from 15 residues. For the CDR3, the DNA is TGTGCCAGCAGTGATCCGGACAGGGCGACCTATGGCTACACCTTC. It codes for CASSDPDRATYGYTF.

This clone was counted between two and nine times. The J gene is TRBJ1-2, the V gene TRBV6-5; D unclear. The CDR3 is 14 amino acids. Trimming took off 6 bases at V and 4 bases at J, with 15 bases between the two ends. The germline V gene encodes CDR1 MNHEY and CDR2 SVGAGI. This CDR3 is CASRASGEGYGYTF. CDR3 DNA: TGTGCCAGCAGGGCCTCCGGGGAGGGCTATGGCTACACCTTC.

This clone occurred a few times. The V call is TRBV7-2, the J call TRBJ1-5, with D hard to call. Trimming took off 0 bases at V and 2 bases at J, with 8 bases between the two ends. The CDR3 is 15 amino acids. CDR1 SGHTA and CDR2 FQGNSA come from the germline V gene. The CDR3 nucleotides read TGTGCCAGCAGCTTAGCGATGAACGGCAATCAGCCCCAGCATTTT. Protein sequence: CASSLAMNGNQPQHF.

The gene calls are TRBV7-6 and TRBJ2-1; weak D call: TRBD2 (5 bases). The CDR3 is made up of 13 amino acids. Trimming took 3 bases from V and 10 from J, leaving 13 bases between them. The V gene's germline CDR1 is SGHVS and CDR2 FNYEAQ. The CDR3 is CASSLIGGDEQFF. CDR3 sequence (DNA): TGTGCCAGCAGCTTGATCGGAGGTGACGAGCAGTTCTTC.

The CDR3: CASSLATENEKLFF. CDR3 nucleotides: TGTGCCAGCAGCTTAGCGACAGAAAATGAAAAACTGTTTTTT. The chain combines TRBV7-9 with TRBJ1-4, with D tentatively TRBD1 (5 bases). This CDR3 is 14 amino acids long. V was clipped by 0 bases and J by 5 bases, with 7 bases between them. The germline CDR1 and CDR2 sequences are SEHNR and FQNEAQ (reference sequence).

The rearrangement joins TRBV2 to TRBJ1-4; no clear D gene. V lost 6 bases to trimming and J lost 7 bases, with 9 bases between them. The germline V gene has CDR1 SNHLY and CDR2 FYNNEI. The CDR3 spans 12 residues. The CDR3 sequence is CASRVTSEKLFF. The DNA for the CDR3 is TGTGCCAGCAGGGTAACAAGTGAAAAACTGTTTTTT.

The V and J genes are TRBV15 and TRBJ1-1; D is uncertain. Germline V CDR1 and CDR2: LNHNV, YYDKDF (reference sequence). The CDR3 spans 15 residues. V lost 1 base and J 4 bases, leaving 13 bases between the germline ends. CDR3: CATSRGGEGGTEAFF. CDR3 nucleotides: TGTGCCACCAGCAGAGGCGGGGAGGGAGGCACTGAAGCTTTCTTT.

The chain recombines TRBV9 with TRBJ2-6; 11 bases are a match to TRBD2. The CDR3 contains 18 residues. Per germline, CDR1 SGDLS and CDR2 YYNGEE. V shed 0 bases and J 0 bases; nucleotides not matched to a gene: 2. CDR3 DNA: TGTGCCAGCAGCGTAGGACTAGCGGGGACCTCTGGGGCCAACGTCCTGACTTTC. Residues: CASSVGLAGTSGANVLTF.

The rearrangement uses TRBV7-9 and TRBJ2-3, with unresolved D. The CDR3 loop spans 16 amino acids. CDR1 is SEHNR, CDR2 FQNEAQ, per germline (reference sequence). V gave up 5 bases and J gave up 2 bases, with 17 bases separating them. In DNA form, the CDR3 reads TGTGCCAGCAGCCCTGTGGCTACACGGACCACAGATACGCAGTATTTT. As protein: CASSPVATRTTDTQYF.

Regarding this clone: The sample carries other DNA sequences with the same CDR3. The chain has TRBV5-1 and TRBJ1-6, with D tentatively TRBD1 (5 bases). The CDR3 consists of 15 residues. Trimming shortened V by 4 bases and J by 5 bases, and 13 bases separated the two germline ends. The germline CDR1 and CDR2 sequences are SGHRS and YFSETQ. This CDR3 reads CASSSGHRDNSPLHF. The CDR3 DNA reads TGCGCCAGCAGCAGCGGACACCGCGATAATTCACCCCTCCACTTT.

The V call is TRBV28, the J call TRBJ2-7; TRBD2 might be the D (6 bases). The CDR3 consists of 15 residues. CDR1 MDHEN and CDR2 SYDVKM come from the germline V gene. V lost 3 bases and J lost 4, with 16 bases in between. CDR3 residues: CASSFGRRDWYEQYF. DNA for the CDR3: TGTGCCAGCAGTTTCGGACGGAGGGATTGGTACGAGCAGTACTTC.